The 32 T cell receptor beta chains below all came from one sample that was sequenced in a study of identical twins. TCRdb re-analysed the 5' RACE reads in MiXCR, keeping a single row per CDR3 protein. Of some 590,000 distinct CDR3 sequences in the sample, more than 9% are singletons; the top ten hold around 3.1%. These data were likewise used in another study, on yellow fever vaccine responses in identical twins.

The sequencing sample was made of PBMCs. The receptors shown here come from a woman under 30 in good health.

This chain connects TRBV7-2 to TRBJ2-7, with D possibly being TRBD2 (6 bases). The CDR3 is made up of 15 amino acids. Per germline, CDR1 SGHTA and CDR2 FQGNSA. Between the trimmed V and J ends, which lost 5 bases and 2 bases, there was a span of 16 bases. CDR3 DNA: TGTGCCAGCAGCGTTGGGGGAGGTGTCACCTACGAGCAGTACTTC. This translates into CASSVGGGVTYEQYF.

The sample holds many counts of this clonotype. V gene TRBV27 combines with J gene TRBJ2-4, with D tentatively TRBD1 or TRBD2 (5 bases each). The CDR3 spans 15 residues. Germline V gives CDR1 MNHEY, CDR2 SMNVEV (reference sequence). The V gene lost 2 bases and the J gene lost 8 bases, with 16 bases spanning the gap. The CDR3 protein is CASSLAARDRDIQYF. CDR3 bases: TGTGCCAGCAGTTTAGCTGCCAGGGACCGTGACATTCAGTACTTC.

This clonotype was recorded many times. The chain employs TRBV4-1 and TRBJ2-1; TRBD2 matches at 10 bases. The V gene's germline CDR1 is MGHRA and CDR2 YSYEKL. This CDR3 spans 16 amino acids. The junction had 9 bases not matched to a gene; V was cut back by 3 bases and J by 7 bases. This chain's CDR3 is CASSQQAGGPTNEQFF. The CDR3 DNA reads as TGCGCCAGCAGCCAGCAAGCGGGAGGGCCGACGAATGAGCAGTTCTTC.

This clonotype occurred a few times. This sequence joins TRBV5-6 and TRBJ2-2; the D gene is possibly TRBD2 (5 bases). Germline V gives CDR1 SGHDT, CDR2 YYEEEE. Trimming left V 0 bases short and J 7 bases short, with 7 bases between. The CDR3 contains 13 residues. The CDR3 DNA follows: TGTGCCAGCAGCTTGGTACTAGTCGGGGAGCTGTTTTTT. Amino acid sequence: CASSLVLVGELFF.

This clonotype has more than one count but fewer than ten. This chain joins TRBV4-3 and TRBJ2-2, with D perhaps matching TRBD1 (5 bases). V dropped 4 bases and J dropped 7 bases, with 13 bases sitting between them. CDR3 length: 14 residues. Germline assignment: CDR1 LGHNA and CDR2 YSLEER. CDR3 sequence reads: CASSREDQGGELFF. In DNA, the CDR3 is TGCGCCAGCAGCCGAGAGGACCAGGGCGGGGAGCTGTTTTTT.

This clonotype showed up just a few times. The genes are TRBV4-2 and TRBJ1-1; D not resolved. From germline, CDR1 is LGHNA and CDR2 YNFKEQ. Trimming removed 1 base from V and 13 bases from J, with 10 bases in between. The CDR3 sequence is 11 residues long. This CDR3 reads CASSQGEGFFF. The CDR3 DNA reads as TGTGCCAGCAGCCAAGGGGAAGGGTTTTTCTTT.

There are many counts of this clonotype. V usage is TRBV12-3 or TRBV12-4 and J usage is TRBJ2-7; 8 nucleotides agree with TRBD1. The CDR3 has 15 residues. V trimming: 6 bases; J trimming: 5 bases; junction bases outside the gene matches: 12. The CDR3 sequence is CASSRSQGASHEQYF. Written as DNA, the CDR3 is TGTGCCAGCAGCCGGAGTCAGGGGGCGTCACACGAGCAGTACTTC.

The chain links TRBV20-1 to TRBJ2-1; TRBD2 matches 10 bases. CDR1 DFQATT and CDR2 SNEGSKA come from the germline V gene (reference sequence). V was pared by 6 bases and J by 3 bases, with 5 bases of the junction left unmatched. This CDR3 spans 14 amino acids. DNA of the CDR3: TGCAGTGCCCAAGCGGGAGGGCTCTACAATGAGCAGTTCTTC. Translation: CSAQAGGLYNEQFF.

This clonotype was counted ten times or more. The chain links TRBV12-3 or TRBV12-4 to TRBJ1-5; the D gene is possibly TRBD1 (6 bases). The CDR3 extends over 14 amino acids. V dropped 2 bases and J dropped 3 bases, with 8 bases sitting between them. CDR3 nucleotide sequence: TGTGCCAGCAGTTTAACAGGGAACAATCAGCCCCAGCATTTT. Translating it yields CASSLTGNNQPQHF.

The genes are TRBV11-2 and TRBJ2-7, with D maybe TRBD1 (6 bases). V gave up 4 bases and J gave up 2 bases, with 15 bases separating them. This CDR3 region has 15 residues. CDR1 SGHAT and CDR2 FQNNGV come from the germline V gene. CDR3: CASSSLQGQPYEQYF. In nucleotides, the CDR3 is TGTGCCAGCAGCTCTCTCCAGGGGCAGCCCTACGAGCAGTACTTC.

Worth noting for this clonotype: Compared with germline, one end of the junction differs, possibly owing to a read error. The chain has TRBV3-1 and TRBJ2-1; 12 bases line up with TRBD2. The CDR3 extends over 18 amino acids. Per germline, CDR1 LGHDT and CDR2 YNNKEL (reference sequence). The CDR3 region has the DNA TGTGCCTGCAGTTCCGCTAGGAGAACTAGCGGGGGGAACAATGAGCAGTTCTTC. It is translated as CACSSARRTSGGNNEQFF.

The CDR3 sequence is CASSYSPPGGIAEAFF. The DNA for the CDR3 is TGTGCCAGCAGTTACTCCCCCCCCGGGGGGATCGCTGAAGCTTTCTTT. The chain joins TRBV6-7 to TRBJ1-1; D possibly corresponds to TRBD1 (5 bases). TRBV6-7 is an open reading frame whose function is uncertain. The CDR3 sequence is 16 residues long. Trimming cost V 0 bases and J 6 bases, with 17 bases left between them.

The chain employs TRBV7-3 and TRBJ1-1, with D unresolved. CDR3 size: 13 residues. From germline, CDR1 is SGHTA and CDR2 FQGTGA. Trimming left V 5 bases short and J 5 bases short, with 12 bases between. The CDR3 is CASSAVGKTEAFF. The CDR3 coding sequence is TGTGCCAGCAGCGCAGTGGGGAAGACTGAAGCTTTCTTT.

The chain combines TRBV19 with TRBJ2-4, with 9 bases identical to TRBD1. Germline CDR1 LNHDA, CDR2 SQIVND (reference sequence). This CDR3 region has 17 residues. Unmatched junction bases numbered 11, after V lost 5 bases and J lost 3 bases. The CDR3 DNA reads as TGTGCCAGTAGTGAGGAGACAGGGGGTTGGGGCAAAAACATTCAGTACTTC. Protein product: CASSEETGGWGKNIQYF.

This clonotype turned up a few times. This chain uses TRBV7-6 with TRBJ2-3, with 8 bases that match TRBD2. From germline, CDR1 is SGHVS and CDR2 FNYEAQ. This CDR3 region has 14 residues. The V gene end was trimmed by 4 bases and the J gene end by 6 bases; junction bases not matched to a gene: 6. The CDR3 DNA follows: TGTGCCAGCAGCTCGACTAGCGTAGGGGATACGCAGTATTTT. Translated, it gives CASSSTSVGDTQYF.

This clonotype occurred a few times. This rearrangement joins TRBV19 to TRBJ2-2; possible D gene TRBD1, 6 bases. Trimming left V 3 bases short and J 6 bases short, with 14 bases between. The CDR3 extends over 15 amino acids. From germline, CDR1 is LNHDA and CDR2 SQIVND (reference sequence). The CDR3 here is CASSMDSTPPGELFF. The CDR3 DNA is TGTGCCAGTAGTATGGACAGCACCCCCCCCGGGGAGCTGTTTTTT.

This clonotype showed up just a few times. The chain recombines TRBV29-1 with TRBJ2-7, with TRBD1 as a possible D gene (5 bases). Looked up from germline, CDR1 is SQVTM and CDR2 is ANQGSEA. V lost 6 bases, J lost 4 bases, and 10 bases lay in between. CDR3 length equals 11 residues. The CDR3 protein is CSVGTGYEQYF. The CDR3 DNA reads as TGCAGCGTAGGAACAGGTTACGAGCAGTACTTC.

Here the CDR3 reads CASALGGLETQYF. In nucleotides, the CDR3 is TGTGCCTCGGCCTTGGGGGGTTTAGAGACCCAGTACTTC. This chain joins TRBV12-3 or TRBV12-4 and TRBJ2-5; D possibly corresponds to TRBD2 (6 bases). The CDR3 length is 13 residues. V shed 11 bases and J shed 4 bases, with 17 bases lying between them.

The genes are TRBV20-1 and TRBJ2-7; TRBD2 might be the D (6 bases). V was pared by 5 bases and J by 6 bases, with 11 bases between. This CDR3 is built from 11 residues. Germline V CDR1 and CDR2: DFQATT, SNEGSKA (reference sequence). CDR3 protein: CSARLGPEQYF. DNA of the CDR3: TGCAGTGCTCGACTAGGGCCCGAGCAGTACTTC.

This clonotype was recorded at least ten times. The chain couples TRBV7-3 to TRBJ2-7, with a tentative D call TRBD2 (6 bases). This CDR3 region has 15 residues. Per the germline V gene, CDR1 is SGHTA and CDR2 is FQGTGA. Trimming cost V 2 bases and J 2 bases, with 13 bases left between them. CDR3 amino acids: CASSLAGGPTYEQYF. For the CDR3, the DNA is TGTGCCAGCAGCTTAGCAGGAGGGCCCACCTACGAGCAGTACTTC.

In this sample, this clonotype turned up a few times. J is TRBJ2-2 and V is TRBV10-1; TRBD2 is a possible D gene (5 bases). CDR1 and CDR2 (germline): WNHNN, SYGVQD (reference sequence). Between the trimmed V and J ends, which lost 5 bases and 1 base, there was a span of 11 bases. The CDR3 length is 15 residues. The CDR3 DNA is TGCGCCAGCAGTATAGGACGGGGGAACACCGGGGAGCTGTTTTTT. Its protein product is CASSIGRGNTGELFF.

In its sample, this clonotype was seen many times. CDR3 coding DNA: TGTGCCAGCAGTTTATGGGACAGGGCCGGTGGGACCCAGTACTTC. This sequence encodes CASSLWDRAGGTQYF. The chain recombines TRBV12-3 or TRBV12-4 with TRBJ2-5; 9 nucleotides line up with TRBD1. The CDR3 extends over 15 amino acids. With V trimmed by 2 bases and J by 7 bases, 8 bases remained unmatched.

This clonotype was seen more than once but under ten times. In DNA form, the CDR3 reads TGTGCCAGCAGTGGGGGGTTCGGCTACAATGAGCAGTTCTTC. Its protein product is CASSGGFGYNEQFF. The V gene is TRBV2, the J gene TRBJ2-1; possibly TRBD1 or TRBD2 for D (5 bases each). Trimming left V 4 bases short and J 3 bases short, with 10 bases between. The CDR3 is 14 residues long. Germline CDR1 reads SNHLY; CDR2 reads FYNNEI.

The sample holds many counts of this clonotype. The J gene is TRBJ2-7, the V gene TRBV6-2 or TRBV6-3; the match to TRBD2 covers 7 bases. Looked up from germline, CDR1 is MNHEY and CDR2 is SVGEGT. The ends lost 0 bases at V and 4 bases at J; junction bases unmatched: 9. The CDR3 extends over 16 amino acids. CDR3 nucleotides: TGTGCCAGCAGTTACTCGTTACGGGAGGTAAGGTACGAGCAGTACTTC. This gives the protein CASSYSLREVRYEQYF.

V usage is TRBV5-5 and J usage is TRBJ2-1, with D unresolved. Trimming cost V 3 bases and J 6 bases, with 7 bases left between them. CDR1 is SGHKS, CDR2 YYEKEE, per germline (reference sequence). The CDR3 covers 12 residues. This chain's CDR3 is CASSSNLNEQFF. The CDR3 DNA reads TGTGCCAGCAGCTCAAACCTCAATGAGCAGTTCTTC.

At least ten counts were recorded for this clonotype. The V gene is TRBV7-2, the J gene TRBJ2-1, with D perhaps matching TRBD1 or TRBD2 (5 bases each). V lost 1 base, J lost 14 bases, and 12 bases lay in between. This CDR3 has 12 amino acids. From germline, CDR1 is SGHTA and CDR2 FQGNSA. CDR3 bases: TGTGCCAGCAGCTTAGACCTTCTGGGGGAGTTCTTC. This translates into CASSLDLLGEFF. Supplemented by reference TRBV7-2 and TRBJ2-1, the full variable domain reads GAGVSQSPSNKVTEKGKDVELRCDPISGHTALYWYRQSLGQGLEFLIYFQGNSAPDKSGLPSDRFSAERTGGSVSTLTIQRTQQEDSAVYLCASSLDLLGEFFGPGTRLTVL.

This clonotype appeared a few times. The genes are TRBV28 and TRBJ1-5; D might be TRBD1 (5 bases). The CDR3 runs 15 residues. Germline V gene lookup returns CDR1 MDHEN and CDR2 SYDVKM. Trimming cost V 7 bases and J 6 bases, with 19 bases left between them. CDR3 DNA: TGTGCCAGCAACCACAGAAGGCAGGGAACTCAGCCCCAGCATTTT. This translates into CASNHRRQGTQPQHF.

This rearrangement joins TRBV27 to TRBJ2-1; 12 positions match TRBD1. The germline V gene encodes CDR1 MNHEY and CDR2 SMNVEV (reference sequence). V lost 8 bases, J lost 9 bases, and 8 bases stayed unmatched. The CDR3 consists of 14 residues. CDR3 in amino acids: CASSGTGGLPEQFF. The CDR3 DNA reads as TGTGCCAGCTCCGGGACAGGGGGCCTCCCTGAGCAGTTCTTC.

This clonotype has a count of ten or more. The V and J genes are TRBV4-1 and TRBJ2-7; D may be TRBD1 (5 bases). Trimming pared 4 bases from V and 1 base from J, leaving 11 bases between. The CDR3 has 14 residues. Germline values: CDR1 MGHRA, CDR2 YSYEKL. CDR3 loop: CASSLTDSSYEQYF. The CDR3 bases are TGCGCCAGCAGCCTAACTGACAGTTCCTACGAGCAGTACTTC.

There are a few counts of this clonotype. This chain links TRBV7-9 with TRBJ2-7, with D maybe TRBD1 (6 bases). This CDR3 contains 13 residues. Germline V lookup: CDR1 SEHNR, CDR2 FQNEAQ (reference sequence). Trimming took off 4 bases at V and 4 bases at J, with 11 bases between the two ends. Here the CDR3 reads CASSSSGEYEQYF. Written as DNA, the CDR3 is TGTGCCAGCAGCTCGTCAGGGGAATACGAGCAGTACTTC.

This clonotype occurred a few times. The rearrangement uses TRBV6-1 and TRBJ2-2; weak D call: TRBD2 (5 bases). Germline CDR1 and CDR2: MNHNS and SASEGT. The CDR3 loop spans 16 amino acids. Deletions cut 5 bases from V and 1 base from J, with 14 bases between. Written as DNA, the CDR3 is TGTGCCAGCAGTCCCGACTACGGAGGGAACACCGGGGAGCTGTTTTTT. The encoded protein is CASSPDYGGNTGELFF.

This clonotype was found many times. This chain joins TRBV29-1 and TRBJ1-1, with unresolved D. The CDR3 runs to 12 residues. Germline V gene lookup returns CDR1 SQVTM and CDR2 ANQGSEA. Trimming cost V 2 bases and J 5 bases, with 9 bases left between them. The CDR3, as DNA: TGCAGCGTTGAATTGCGGGAAACTGAAGCTTTCTTT. Translating gives CSVELRETEAFF.